The 21 T cell receptor beta chains below were found in one sample sequenced in a study of blood T cell repertoires in COVID-19 (dated by TCRdb to about 2020). The method was the immunoSEQ multiplex PCR assay. TCRdb holds this immuneACCESS table with in-frame rearrangements only. Some clones are missing; in checked studies, unresolved V genes explain under half, and the rest has no known cause. Within this sample are approximately 140,000 clones, with 81% of them counted one time only. The ten largest clones add up to approximately 9.2% of the sample. The specimen sequenced was peripheral blood. The receptors derive from a human donor with acute or convalescent COVID-19. The donor label of this sample is uncertain.

The chain carries TRBV6-5 and TRBJ1-3, with D possibly being TRBD1 (5 bases). Trimming shortened V by 5 bases and J by 3 bases, and 8 bases separated the two germline ends. The CDR3 is 13 amino acids. Germline-derived CDR1 and CDR2 are MNHEY and SVGAGI. This CDR3 reads CASSTGFGNTIYF. In DNA form, the CDR3 reads TGTGCCAGCAGTACAGGATTTGGAAACACCATATATTTT.

V is TRBV4-2 and J is TRBJ1-6; D gene ambiguous. CDR1 and CDR2 (germline): LGHNA, YNFKEQ. The CDR3 has 15 residues. Trimming took 2 bases from V and 9 from J, leaving 14 bases between them. The CDR3 loop is CASSQIPGVGSPLHF. CDR3 sequence (DNA): TGTGCCAGCAGCCAAATCCCCGGGGTAGGTTCACCCCTCCACTTT.

In this sample, this clone turned up many times. The rearrangement uses TRBV5-1 and TRBJ2-2; possibly TRBD1 for D (8 bases). The CDR3 has 15 amino acids. V gave up 2 bases and J gave up 5 bases, with 13 bases separating them. The V gene's germline CDR1 is SGHRS and CDR2 YFSETQ. The CDR3 DNA is TGCGCCAGCAGCTTCGGACAGGGAGGGACCGGGGAGCTGTTTTTT. It is translated as CASSFGQGGTGELFF.

The rearrangement joins TRBV3-1 (or the pseudogene TRBV3-2) to TRBJ1-1; 7 bases are a match to TRBD1. This CDR3 contains 13 residues. Germline values: CDR1 LGHDT, CDR2 YNNKEL (reference sequence). V trimming: 4 bases; J trimming: 5 bases; junction bases outside the gene matches: 4. Written as DNA, the CDR3 is TGTGCCAGCAGCCCGACAGGGTTGACTGAAGCTTTCTTT. Amino acid sequence: CASSPTGLTEAFF.

The genes are TRBV7-8 and TRBJ1-1; 9 nucleotides match TRBD1. This CDR3 has 13 residues. Germline CDR1 SGHVS, CDR2 FQNEAQ. V was pared by 5 bases and J by 4 bases, with 2 bases of the junction left unmatched. The CDR3 DNA follows: TGTGCCAGCAGCGAGACAGGGGGCACTGAAGCTTTCTTT. Translated, it gives CASSETGGTEAFF.

The rearrangement links TRBV4-1 to TRBJ1-5; D unresolved. V was clipped by 0 bases and J by 0 bases, with 9 bases between them. Looked up from germline, CDR1 is MGHRA and CDR2 is YSYEKL. This CDR3 has 16 amino acids. CDR3 nucleotides: TGCGCCAGCAGCCAAGATCAAGCACTTAGCAATCAGCCCCAGCATTTT. This encodes CASSQDQALSNQPQHF.

V usage is TRBV14 and J usage is TRBJ1-2; D gene ambiguous. The CDR3 is 11 residues long. Trimming removed 4 bases from V and 4 bases from J, with 4 bases in between. Germline CDR1 is SGHDN and CDR2 is FVKESK. The CDR3 loop is CASSPGYGYTF. CDR3 DNA sequence: TGTGCCAGCAGCCCGGGCTATGGCTACACCTTC.

This chain links TRBV2 with TRBJ1-6, with 8 bases identical to TRBD1. The germline CDR1 and CDR2 sequences are SNHLY and FYNNEI. The CDR3 length is 17 residues. V lost 6 bases, J lost 0 bases, and 7 bases stayed unmatched. CDR3 sequence: CASSWGQASSYNSPLHF. The CDR3 DNA reads as TGTGCCAGCAGCTGGGGACAGGCGAGCTCCTATAATTCACCCCTCCACTTT.

The chain recombines TRBV5-1 with TRBJ1-1, with 7 bases identical to TRBD1. The CDR3 has 13 amino acids. The V segment lost 1 base and the J segment 7 bases; nucleotides outside the gene matches: 4. CDR1 and CDR2 (germline): SGHRS, YFSETQ. The CDR3 coding sequence is TGCGCCAGCAGCTTGCAGGGGGTGGGTGAAGCTTTCTTT. Translating gives CASSLQGVGEAFF.

This clone was detected once. V gene TRBV11-3 combines with J gene TRBJ2-3; 9 positions agree with TRBD2. Looked up from germline, CDR1 is SGHNT and CDR2 is YENEEA. The CDR3 has 15 residues. Trimming at V came to 5 bases and at J to 3 bases, leaving 6 bases not matched to a gene. The CDR3 reads CASSPSGTPTDTQYF. In DNA, the CDR3 is TGTGCCAGCAGCCCTAGCGGGACGCCAACAGATACGCAGTATTTT.

The gene calls are TRBV23-1 and TRBJ1-2, with TRBD1 matching over 8 bases. TRBV23-1 has ORF status, its function being uncertain. V was pared by 0 bases and J by 7 bases, with 7 bases of the junction left unmatched. This CDR3 has 15 residues. The CDR3 here is CASSQSGQEACGYTF. The CDR3 DNA is TGCGCCAGCAGTCAATCGGGACAGGAGGCGTGTGGCTACACCTTC.

The J gene is TRBJ2-3, the V gene TRBV6-5; no definite D call. Germline V gene sequence: CDR1 MNHEY, CDR2 SVGAGI. The length of the CDR3 is 15 residues. Trimming removed 0 bases at V and 5 bases at J, with 12 bases between. For the CDR3, the DNA is TGTGCCAGCAGTTACTCGAACTCCCCGGGAGATACGCAGTATTTT. Protein sequence: CASSYSNSPGDTQYF.

The J gene is TRBJ1-2, the V gene TRBV6-1; D is unresolved. The CDR3 is 13 residues long. V lost 1 base and J 4 bases, leaving 7 bases between the germline ends. Looked up from germline, CDR1 is MNHNS and CDR2 is SASEGT. The CDR3 coding sequence is TGTGCCAGCAGTGAAGGACACGCCTATGGCTACACCTTC. Its protein is CASSEGHAYGYTF.

The genes are TRBV27 and TRBJ2-2, with D unclear. This CDR3 has 13 residues. V was pared by 3 bases and J by 0 bases, with 2 bases between. The germline gives CDR1 MNHEY, CDR2 SMNVEV (reference sequence). The CDR3 loop reads CASSFSNTGELFF. As DNA, the CDR3 is TGTGCCAGCAGTTTCTCGAACACCGGGGAGCTGTTTTTT.

The chain combines TRBV6-5 with TRBJ2-1; 12 bases align to TRBD2. This CDR3 is built from 15 residues. CDR1 and CDR2 from the germline V gene are MNHEY and SVGAGI. J gave up 6 bases and V 7 bases, and 7 bases lay outside the gene matches. In nucleotides, the CDR3 is TGTGCCAGCACCTTACTAGCGGGGGGCTCCAATGAGCAGTTCTTC. Its protein is CASTLLAGGSNEQFF.

This rearrangement joins TRBV6-5 to TRBJ2-5; no firm D call. The V gene's germline CDR1 is MNHEY and CDR2 SVGAGI. The CDR3 runs to 13 residues. Trimming left V 4 bases short and J 4 bases short, with 10 bases between. CDR3 in DNA: TGTGCCAGCAGTTCCGGAGCTGGAGAGACCCAGTACTTC. It yields the protein CASSSGAGETQYF.

The rearrangement uses TRBV7-9 and TRBJ2-3, with TRBD2 matching over 12 bases. Unmatched junction bases numbered 13, after V lost 4 bases and J lost 5 bases. The CDR3 runs to 18 residues. CDR1 is SEHNR and CDR2 is FQNEAQ in the germline V gene (reference sequence). CDR3 protein: CASSSPPPSGGAQDTQYF. CDR3 DNA: TGTGCCAGCAGCTCTCCTCCCCCTAGCGGGGGGGCCCAAGATACGCAGTATTTT.

V is TRBV2 and J is TRBJ2-2; 14 nucleotides agree with TRBD2. The CDR3 has 18 amino acids. Germline CDR1 reads SNHLY; CDR2 reads FYNNEI. The V segment lost 6 bases and the J segment 6 bases; nucleotides outside the gene matches: 12. The CDR3 bases are TGTGCCAGCAGCTCCACTTTCGGGACTAGCGGGGGTTCCGGGGAGCTGTTTTTT. Amino acids: CASSSTFGTSGGSGELFF. Full variable domain (outside the CDR3, taken from reference TRBV2 and TRBJ2-2): EPEVTQTPSHQVTQMGQEVILRCVPISNHLYFYWYRQILGQKVEFLVSFYNNEISEKSEIFDDQFSVERPDGSNFTLKIRSTKLEDSAMYFCASSSTFGTSGGSGELFFGEGSRLTVL.

The chain combines TRBV2 with TRBJ1-4, with a possible D match to TRBD1 (5 bases). This CDR3 is 14 amino acids long. In germline, CDR1 is SNHLY, CDR2 FYNNEI. The V gene lost 5 bases and the J gene lost 3 bases, with 10 bases spanning the gap. For the CDR3, the DNA is TGTGCCAGCAGTTTTTCCAGGGCTAATGAAAAACTGTTTTTT. Translating it yields CASSFSRANEKLFF.

This clone was counted a few times. This chain connects TRBV7-6 to TRBJ2-2, with TRBD1 matching over 10 bases. The CDR3 has 16 amino acids. V lost 6 bases and J lost 8; bases outside the gene matches: 12. Germline CDR1 reads SGHVS; CDR2 reads FNYEAQ. CDR3 region: CASRPYGDRGLGELFF. CDR3 in DNA: TGTGCCAGCAGACCGTATGGGGACAGGGGCTTGGGGGAGCTGTTTTTT.

The V gene is TRBV20-1, the J gene TRBJ1-1; D gene ambiguous. Trimming took off 3 bases at V and 1 base at J, with 12 bases between the two ends. CDR3 length: 14 residues. Germline V gene data show CDR1 as DFQATT and CDR2 as SNEGSKA (reference sequence). The chain's CDR3 is CSASRGGKNTEAFF. In DNA, the CDR3 is TGCAGTGCTAGTCGTGGCGGGAAGAACACTGAAGCTTTCTTT.